The present T cell receptor (beta chain) was sequenced within a study of human T cells and chemical hapten exposure. The overall study: Slight volume differences across pooled libraries mainly accounted for varying per-sample TCR yields.

There are a few counts of this clonotype. Antigen unknown. The CDR3 has 15 residues. With 2 bases clipped from V and 7 bases from J, the junction kept 7 bases outside the gene matches. Study-level results: No shift was seen in TCRs above 1 in 1000 frequency with DPC sensitization.

It was the library that attached unique molecular identifiers to individual cDNA molecules. Original methodology: Samples held a median of 95,638 TCRs, range about 23,224–700,000. TCRdb processed the RACE reads anew with MiXCR; each CDR3 protein has one entry. The V and J calls, along with clone size, are taken from TCRdb and not from the paper's own processing. The sample contains around 80,000 distinct CDR3 sequences, over 8.5% of which appear only once. Time point denoted: healthy volunteer bleed at 6 weeks. Unfractionated whole blood yielded total RNA. The sample taken for sequencing was whole blood. The TCR sequence derives from a male donor in good health. Some clones in this sample may be carry-over from other donors' samples. The chain combines TRBV12-3 or TRBV12-4 with TRBJ1-2, with 10 nucleotides matching TRBD1. The CDR3 DNA is TGTGCCAGCAGTTTATCCCTCGACAGGGGGCCTGGCTACACCTTC. Amino acids: CASSLSLDRGPGYTF.